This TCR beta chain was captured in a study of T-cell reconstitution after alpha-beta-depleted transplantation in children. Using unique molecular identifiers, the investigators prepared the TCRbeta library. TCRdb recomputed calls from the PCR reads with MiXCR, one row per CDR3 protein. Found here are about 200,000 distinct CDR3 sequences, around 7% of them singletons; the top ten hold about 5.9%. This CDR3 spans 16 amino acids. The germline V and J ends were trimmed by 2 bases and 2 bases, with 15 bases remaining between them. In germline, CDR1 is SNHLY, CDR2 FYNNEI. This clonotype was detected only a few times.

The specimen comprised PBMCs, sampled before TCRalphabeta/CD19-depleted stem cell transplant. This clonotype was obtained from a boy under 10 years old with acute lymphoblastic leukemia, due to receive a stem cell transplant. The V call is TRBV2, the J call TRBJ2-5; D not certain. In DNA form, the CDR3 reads TGTGCCAGCAGTGAATTTGTCACTCCCGGGCAAGAGACCCAGTACTTC. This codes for CASSEFVTPGQETQYF.